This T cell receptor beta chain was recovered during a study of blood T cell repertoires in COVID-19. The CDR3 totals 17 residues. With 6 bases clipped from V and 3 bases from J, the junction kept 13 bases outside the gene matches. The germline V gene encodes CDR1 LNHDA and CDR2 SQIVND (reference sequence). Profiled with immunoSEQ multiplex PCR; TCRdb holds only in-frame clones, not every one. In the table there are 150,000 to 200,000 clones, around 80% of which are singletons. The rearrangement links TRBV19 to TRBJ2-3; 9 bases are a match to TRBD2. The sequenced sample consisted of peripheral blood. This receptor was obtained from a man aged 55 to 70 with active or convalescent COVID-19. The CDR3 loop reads CASRQRGAGSTTDTQYF. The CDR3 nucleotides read TGTGCCAGTAGACAGCGGGGGGCGGGCTCGACGACAGATACGCAGTATTTT.